This T cell receptor beta chain emerged from a study of blood T cell repertoires in COVID-19. Study details: The United States, Italy and Spain provided the acute and convalescent COVID-19 samples. PBMCs, B-cell-depleted T cells, or T cells provided the cDNA or gDNA that made up the material.

Per the germline V gene, CDR1 is SGDLS and CDR2 is YYNGEE. Trimming took 4 bases from V and 0 from J, leaving 8 bases between them. CDR3 length: 14 residues. The data were produced by immunoSEQ multiplex PCR, yet TCRdb's version contains in-frame clones alone and is incomplete. The table includes about 410,000 clones, roughly 88% detected once. Assignments of participants to cohorts depended upon their own reported clinical history. The source of this sequence is a man aged 18 to 30 who had recovered from COVID-19. This rearrangement joins TRBV9 to TRBJ1-3; D gene uncertain. Material for sequencing was PBMCs or T cells enriched from blood (not recorded which). CDR3 in DNA: TGTGCCAGCAGCCACGGAGACTCTGGAAACACCATATATTTT. This codes for CASSHGDSGNTIYF.